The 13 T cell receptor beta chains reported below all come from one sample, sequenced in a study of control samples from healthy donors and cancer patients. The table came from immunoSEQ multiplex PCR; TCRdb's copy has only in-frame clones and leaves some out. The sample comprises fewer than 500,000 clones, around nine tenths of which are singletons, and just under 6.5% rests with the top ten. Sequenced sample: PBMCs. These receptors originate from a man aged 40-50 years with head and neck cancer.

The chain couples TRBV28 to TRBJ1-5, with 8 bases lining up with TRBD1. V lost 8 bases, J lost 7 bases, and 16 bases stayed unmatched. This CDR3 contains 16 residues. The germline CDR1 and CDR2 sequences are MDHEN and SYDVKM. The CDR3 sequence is CASASGTGGGWQPQHF. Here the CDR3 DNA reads TGTGCCAGCGCATCCGGGACAGGAGGAGGATGGCAGCCCCAGCATTTT.

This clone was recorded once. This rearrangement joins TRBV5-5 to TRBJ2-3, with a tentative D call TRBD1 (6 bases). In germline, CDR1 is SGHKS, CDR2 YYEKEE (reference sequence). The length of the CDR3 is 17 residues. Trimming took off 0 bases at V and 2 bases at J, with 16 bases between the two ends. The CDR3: CASSLGKLTGFTDTQYF. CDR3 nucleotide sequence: TGTGCCAGCAGCTTGGGGAAACTGACAGGATTCACAGATACGCAGTATTTT. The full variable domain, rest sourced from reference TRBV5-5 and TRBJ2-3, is DAGVTQSPTHLIKTRGQQVTLRCSPISGHKSVSWYQQVLGQGPQFIFQYYEKEERGRGNFPDRFSARQFPNYSSELNVNALLLGDSALYLCASSLGKLTGFTDTQYFGPGTRLTVL.

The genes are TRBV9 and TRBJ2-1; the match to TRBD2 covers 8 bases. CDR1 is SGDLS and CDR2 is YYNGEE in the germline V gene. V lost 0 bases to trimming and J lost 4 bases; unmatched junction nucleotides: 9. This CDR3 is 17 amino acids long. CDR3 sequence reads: CASSVGGPSGFYNEQFF. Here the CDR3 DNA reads TGTGCCAGCAGCGTAGGGGGGCCTAGCGGGTTTTACAATGAGCAGTTCTTC. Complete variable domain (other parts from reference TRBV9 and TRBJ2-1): DSGVTQTPKHLITATGQRVTLRCSPRSGDLSVYWYQQSLDQGLQFLIQYYNGEERAKGNILERFSAQQFPDLHSELNLSSLELGDSALYFCASSVGGPSGFYNEQFFGPGTRLTVL.

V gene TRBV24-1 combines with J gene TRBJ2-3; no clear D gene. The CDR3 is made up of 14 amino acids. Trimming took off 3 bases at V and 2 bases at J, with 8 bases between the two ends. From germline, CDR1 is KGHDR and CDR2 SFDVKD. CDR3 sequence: CATSDASDTDTQYF. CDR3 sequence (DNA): TGTGCCACCAGTGATGCATCGGACACAGATACGCAGTATTTT.

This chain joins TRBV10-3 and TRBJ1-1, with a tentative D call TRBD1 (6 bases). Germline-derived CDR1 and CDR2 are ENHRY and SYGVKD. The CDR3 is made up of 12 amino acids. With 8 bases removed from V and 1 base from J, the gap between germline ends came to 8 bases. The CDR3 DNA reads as TGTGCCATCGGACAGAAGAACACTGAAGCTTTCTTT. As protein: CAIGQKNTEAFF.

The CDR3 DNA is TGTGCCAGCAGTTACTACTTCGGGACGAAGATTTCACCCCTCCACTTT. Amino acid sequence: CASSYYFGTKISPLHF. The chain has TRBV6-5 and TRBJ1-6; perhaps TRBD1 as D (5 bases). Trimming took 1 base from V and 9 from J, leaving 16 bases between them. The CDR3 has 16 residues. The V gene's germline CDR1 is MNHEY and CDR2 SVGAGI.

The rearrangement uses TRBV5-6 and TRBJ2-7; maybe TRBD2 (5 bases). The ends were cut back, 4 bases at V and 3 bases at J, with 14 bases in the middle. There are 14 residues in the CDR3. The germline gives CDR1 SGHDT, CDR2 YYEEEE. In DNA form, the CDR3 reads TGTGCCAGCAGCCGGACGGGAAAACACTACGAGCAGTACTTC. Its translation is CASSRTGKHYEQYF.

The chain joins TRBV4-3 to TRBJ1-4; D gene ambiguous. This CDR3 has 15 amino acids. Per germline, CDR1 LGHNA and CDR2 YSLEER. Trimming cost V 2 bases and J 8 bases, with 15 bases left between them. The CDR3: CASSQYRQTGEKLFF. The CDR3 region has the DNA TGCGCCAGCAGCCAATACCGTCAGACGGGGGAAAAACTGTTTTTT.

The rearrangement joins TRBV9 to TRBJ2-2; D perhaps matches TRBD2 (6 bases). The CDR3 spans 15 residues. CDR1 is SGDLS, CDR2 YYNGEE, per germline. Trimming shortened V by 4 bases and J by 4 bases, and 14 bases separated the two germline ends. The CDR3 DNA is TGTGCCAGCAGCCCGACCGCGGGGAGCACCGGGGAGCTGTTTTTT. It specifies CASSPTAGSTGELFF.

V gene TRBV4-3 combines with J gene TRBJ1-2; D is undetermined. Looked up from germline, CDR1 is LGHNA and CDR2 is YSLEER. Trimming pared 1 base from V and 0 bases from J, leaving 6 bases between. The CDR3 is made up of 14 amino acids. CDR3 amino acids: CASSQGHTNYGYTF. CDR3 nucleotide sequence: TGCGCCAGCAGCCAAGGACACACTAACTATGGCTACACCTTC.

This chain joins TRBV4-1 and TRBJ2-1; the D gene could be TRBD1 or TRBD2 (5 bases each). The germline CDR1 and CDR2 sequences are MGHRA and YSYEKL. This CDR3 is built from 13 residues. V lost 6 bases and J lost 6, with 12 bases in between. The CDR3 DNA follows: TGCGCCAGCAGTTTCCGGGACCCCAATGAGCAGTTCTTC. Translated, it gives CASSFRDPNEQFF.

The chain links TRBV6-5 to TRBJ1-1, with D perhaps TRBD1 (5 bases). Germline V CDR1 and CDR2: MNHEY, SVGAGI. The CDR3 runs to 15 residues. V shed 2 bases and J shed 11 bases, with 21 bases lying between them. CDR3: CASSYDGPGTRVAFF. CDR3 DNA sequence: TGTGCCAGCAGTTACGACGGACCTGGGACGAGAGTGGCTTTCTTT.

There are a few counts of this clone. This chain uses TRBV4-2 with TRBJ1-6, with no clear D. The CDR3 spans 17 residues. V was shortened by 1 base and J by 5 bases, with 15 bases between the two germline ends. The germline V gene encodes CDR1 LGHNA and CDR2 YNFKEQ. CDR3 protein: CASSQGIGQSNNSPLHF. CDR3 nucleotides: TGTGCCAGCAGCCAAGGTATTGGGCAGAGCAATAATTCACCCCTCCACTTT.